This TCR beta chain was recorded in a study of patients and donors after allogeneic stem cell transplantation. Per the germline V gene, CDR1 is DFQATT and CDR2 is SNEGSKA (reference sequence). V shed 3 bases and J shed 3 bases, with 9 bases lying between them. This CDR3 region has 12 residues. TCRdb independently ran MiXCR on the RT-PCR reads; one entry per CDR3 protein. Of fewer than 13,000 distinct CDR3 sequences listed, 20% to 25% are singletons. This TCR was sampled from a human donor who was either an allogeneic HSCT recipient or a stem cell or donor lymphocyte infusion donor (not recorded which). It is not recorded whose cells these are; they may come from a transplant donor. Specimen: blood, either unsorted or a sorted T cell fraction (not recorded which). This chain joins TRBV20-1 and TRBJ2-7; a weak D match, TRBD1 (6 bases). CDR3 loop: CSASLDSYEQYF. The CDR3 nucleotides are TGCAGTGCTAGTTTGGACAGCTACGAGCAGTACTTC.